This T cell receptor (beta chain) emerged from a study of cytotoxic CD8 clonotypes in ibrutinib-treated CLL. In the study overall: Timing of response sample collection was a median around 13 months after treatment start, with a range of 6 to 36. Study-wide results and caveats: Under treatment, the uncommon public clonotypes either contracted or remained stable. Pretreatment clonality was elevated relative to age-matched healthy donors and paralleled circulating CD8+ T-cell counts.

Using immunoSEQ multiplex PCR, the repertoire was profiled, and TCRdb retains in-frame clones only, with some absent. Here the sample spans over 100,000 clones, 70% to 90% being singletons. This CDR3 is built from 15 residues. Germline V gene lookup returns CDR1 WNHNN and CDR2 SYGVQD (reference sequence). V was shortened by 7 bases and J by 2 bases, with 15 bases between the two germline ends. The table lists this clone with a few counts. Its specificity is unknown. The clonotype originates from a human donor with chronic lymphocytic leukemia. Here the sequenced sample was PBMCs, taken after 24 months of ibrutinib treatment. The V gene is TRBV10-1, the J gene TRBJ1-5; D remains unclear. The CDR3 bases are TGCGCCAGCAAGGTCGAGGCCACGGGCAATCAGCCCCAGCATTTT. Translating gives CASKVEATGNQPQHF.